This T cell receptor (beta chain) was observed in a study of shared clonotypes between healthy human individuals. General observations from the study: Generally, naive subsets (rather than memory subsets) showed larger estimated richness. In having few donors, the study represented limited genetic and exposure-history diversity.

The CDR3 extends over 14 amino acids. Germline CDR1 reads MDHEN; CDR2 reads SYDVKM. V gave up 10 bases and J gave up 3 bases; unmatched junction bases: 8. About this clone: Its specificity is unknown.

Several immunoSEQ plates held equal portions of the genomic DNA taken from each subset. The data were produced by immunoSEQ multiplex PCR, yet TCRdb's version contains in-frame clones alone and is incomplete. The repertoire holds about 770,000 clones, 72% seen once, with 1.8% in the top ten. This sequence originates from a woman in her 30s in good health. Sequencing was done on a sample of memory CD4+ T cells sorted from blood. The subset here: CD45RA-negative fraction. The chain employs TRBV28 and TRBJ1-1; 10 bases are shared with TRBD1. Written as DNA, the CDR3 is TGTGCCATCCTGACAGGGGGCAGATACACTGAAGCTTTCTTT. This translates into CAILTGGRYTEAFF.